This TCR beta chain was obtained from a study of blood T cell repertoires in COVID-19. Study at large: PBMCs, B-cell-depleted T cells, or T cells provided the cDNA or gDNA that made up the material.

Adults between roughly 18 and 89 years of age took part from 24 US areas. How the authors handled the data: Amplification of reference gene primers provided the estimated nucleated cell counts. Clones were sequenced by immunoSEQ multiplex PCR, and TCRdb holds only the in-frame ones, with some missing. V and J calls and clone size are copied from that table; D and trimming were computed from the DNA. Of under 500,000 clones in the sample, 70% to 90% are singletons; the top ten hold just under 2%. The germline CDR1 and CDR2 sequences are SGHAT and FQDESV (reference sequence). Germline trimming cut 5 bases from V and 7 bases from J; bases unmatched to any gene: 8. This CDR3 comprises 14 residues.

Sequenced sample: PBMCs or T cells enriched from blood (not recorded which). The chain uses TRBV11-1 and TRBJ2-1; 7 positions match TRBD2. The receptor's source is a woman in her late teens or twenties with acute COVID-19. The CDR3 bases are TGTGCCAGCAGCCGGGGGGTAGCGGTGAATGAGCAGTTCTTC. This codes for CASSRGVAVNEQFF.